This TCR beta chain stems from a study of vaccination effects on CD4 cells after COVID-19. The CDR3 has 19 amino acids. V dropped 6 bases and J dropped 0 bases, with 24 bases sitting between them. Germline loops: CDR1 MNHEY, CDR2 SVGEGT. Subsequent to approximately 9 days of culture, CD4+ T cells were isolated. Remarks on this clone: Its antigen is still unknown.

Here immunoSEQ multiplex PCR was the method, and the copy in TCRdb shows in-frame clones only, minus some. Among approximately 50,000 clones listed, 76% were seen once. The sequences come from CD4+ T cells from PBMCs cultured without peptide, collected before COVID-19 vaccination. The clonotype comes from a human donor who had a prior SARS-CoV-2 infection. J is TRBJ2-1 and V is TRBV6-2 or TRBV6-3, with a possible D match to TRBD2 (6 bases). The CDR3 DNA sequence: TGTGCCAGCAGCCCCGGAACGACAAGGAGGGAGAGCTCCTACAATGAGCAGTTCTTC. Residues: CASSPGTTRRESSYNEQFF.